Included here is one T cell receptor (beta chain) sequence, with context. Its target is unknown. The CDR3 length is 15 residues. From germline, CDR1 is MNHEY and CDR2 SVGAGI. It was from whole blood, with no T cell sorting, that total RNA was isolated. This specimen comes from a study of monozygotic twins with inflammatory bowel disease. Study outcomes and limitations: Possibly because of limited power, concordant and discordant twins showed no difference in repertoire similarity. Differing T cell subtypes remained indistinguishable.

Generation of cDNA took place in eight separate reactions per sample. Reprocessing the 5' RACE reads, TCRdb reports a single entry for every CDR3 protein and omits DNA. The sample's table shows more than 350,000 distinct CDR3 sequences. Sample: blood. This chain uses TRBV6-5 with TRBJ2-7; TCRdb reports TRBD2, a call that lacks DNA to check it against. The source is a human donor with ulcerative colitis or Crohn's disease, or a healthy co-twin of an affected twin (not recorded which). The CDR3: CASIRWRGGHYEQYF.